Here is one T cell receptor (beta chain) with its context. Its antigen is not known. This record belongs to a study of glioma-infiltrating T cells after dendritic cell vaccination. Study observations and caveats: Complete blood and tumor specimen sets were limited to few patients.

The CDR3 has 12 residues. CDR1 is MNHNY and CDR2 is SVGAGI in the germline V gene (reference sequence). The V end was cut by 11 bases, the J end by 2 bases, with 12 bases between. Profiling relied on immunoSEQ multiplex PCR, and the TCRdb table lists in-frame clones only, not all of them. The sample holds around 72,000 clones, 81% seen once. The receptor was isolated from a human donor with glioblastoma. The chain combines TRBV6-6 with TRBJ1-2; weak D call: TRBD1 (6 bases). The specimen comprised blood, sampled before dendritic cell vaccination. The CDR3 spells CAGYQGNYGYTF. In DNA, the CDR3 is TGTGCCGGGTACCAGGGGAACTATGGCTACACCTTC.